A single sample is the source of the 31 T cell receptor beta chains below, sequenced in a study of T cell responses to AZD1222 COVID-19 vaccine. The repertoire was sequenced with immunoSEQ multiplex PCR; TCRdb's copy has only in-frame clones and lacks some. Of some 90,000 clones in the sample, 89% were seen once. The sample was peripheral blood, taken on day 0 of AZD1222 vaccination. The receptors shown here come from an adult in good health.

J is TRBJ2-7 and V is TRBV4-3, with D possibly matching TRBD2 (5 bases). This CDR3 has 14 amino acids. V was cut by 0 bases and J by 3 bases, with 9 bases left in between. Germline loops: CDR1 LGHNA, CDR2 YSLEER. CDR3 coding DNA: TGCGCCAGCAGCCAAGATACGAGGGTCTACGAGCAGTACTTC. Translating gives CASSQDTRVYEQYF.

The genes are TRBV7-2 and TRBJ2-3, with D maybe TRBD2 (5 bases). The CDR3 loop spans 16 amino acids. With 1 base removed from V and 0 bases from J, the gap between germline ends came to 11 bases. Germline lookup yields CDR1 SGHTA and CDR2 FQGNSA. Written as DNA, the CDR3 is TGTGCCAGCAGCTTAGTGGGCGGGTCTAGCACAGATACGCAGTATTTT. This codes for CASSLVGGSSTDTQYF. Full variable domain (missing parts from reference TRBV7-2 and TRBJ2-3): GAGVSQSPSNKVTEKGKDVELRCDPISGHTALYWYRQSLGQGLEFLIYFQGNSAPDKSGLPSDRFSAERTGGSVSTLTIQRTQQEDSAVYLCASSLVGGSSTDTQYFGPGTRLTVL.

The chain uses TRBV5-5 and TRBJ1-4, with TRBD1 as a possible D gene (5 bases). The CDR3 extends over 14 amino acids. Germline V CDR1 and CDR2: SGHKS, YYEKEE (reference sequence). Trimming cost V 4 bases and J 8 bases, with 15 bases left between them. The CDR3 loop reads CASSPGGAGEKLFF. The CDR3, as DNA: TGTGCCAGCAGCCCCGGCGGGGCGGGGGAAAAACTGTTTTTT.

The chain joins TRBV3-1 (or the pseudogene TRBV3-2) to TRBJ1-4; 10 nucleotides line up with TRBD1. The length of the CDR3 is 14 residues. Trimming cost V 3 bases and J 8 bases; bases outside gene matches: 3. Germline V lookup: CDR1 LGHDT, CDR2 YNNKEL (reference sequence). The CDR3 region is CASSQTGGAEKLFF. CDR3 bases: TGTGCCAGCAGCCAGACAGGGGGCGCAGAAAAACTGTTTTTT.

The chain joins TRBV20-1 to TRBJ1-1; D unclear. V dropped 7 bases and J dropped 6 bases, with 3 bases sitting between them. The V gene's germline CDR1 is DFQATT and CDR2 SNEGSKA (reference sequence). The CDR3 runs 8 residues. The CDR3 coding sequence is TGCAGTGTCCCTGAAGCTTTCTTT. Protein: CSVPEAFF.

This rearrangement joins TRBV30 to TRBJ1-4, with D unclear. CDR1 and CDR2 (germline): GTSNPN, SVGIG (reference sequence). The CDR3 is 15 amino acids. V lost 0 bases and J 7 bases, leaving 15 bases between the germline ends. CDR3 in DNA: TGTGCCTGGAGTGTCTCCCAGACGGGGTCTGAAAAACTGTTTTTT. The encoded protein is CAWSVSQTGSEKLFF.

The chain recombines TRBV28 with TRBJ1-5; D is uncertain. Trimming took off 3 bases at V and 4 bases at J, with 7 bases between the two ends. The CDR3 is 13 residues long. Germline V CDR1 and CDR2: MDHEN, SYDVKM. The CDR3 nucleotides are TGTGCCAGCAGTTTTTTAGAGAATCAGCCCCAGCATTTT. This sequence encodes CASSFLENQPQHF. Full variable domain (missing parts from reference TRBV28 and TRBJ1-5): DVKVTQSSRYLVKRTGEKVFLECVQDMDHENMFWYRQDPGLGLRLIYFSYDVKMKEKGDIPEGYSVSREKKERFSLILESASTNQTSMYLCASSFLENQPQHFGDGTRLSIL.

The J gene is TRBJ1-2, the V gene TRBV7-2, with TRBD1 matching over 7 bases. The CDR3 is made up of 16 amino acids. The V gene's germline CDR1 is SGHTA and CDR2 FQGNSA. The V gene end was trimmed by 5 bases and the J gene end by 3 bases; junction bases not matched to a gene: 12. CDR3 nucleotides: TGTGCCAGCAGCCCAGGCGGTACAGGGGCCTACTATGGCTACACCTTC. This encodes CASSPGGTGAYYGYTF.

This CDR3 is CASSPGTGAAFGTEAFF. The CDR3, as DNA: TGTGCCAGCAGCCCGGGGACAGGGGCCGCCTTTGGCACTGAAGCTTTCTTT. The chain carries TRBV7-2 and TRBJ1-1; 10 nucleotides match TRBD1. The CDR3 length is 17 residues. Germline loops: CDR1 SGHTA, CDR2 FQGNSA. With V trimmed by 5 bases and J by 4 bases, 13 bases remained unmatched.

The table lists this clone with a count of one. V gene TRBV9 combines with J gene TRBJ1-1, with 7 bases identical to TRBD1. V trimming: 2 bases; J trimming: 5 bases; junction bases outside the gene matches: 9. CDR1 and CDR2 (germline): SGDLS, YYNGEE. The CDR3 runs 15 residues. CDR3 region: CASSVRQGEMTEAFF. CDR3 sequence (DNA): TGTGCCAGCAGCGTCCGACAGGGAGAAATGACTGAAGCTTTCTTT.

This chain joins TRBV19 and TRBJ1-2; unclear D gene. CDR1 LNHDA and CDR2 SQIVND come from the germline V gene (reference sequence). Trimming removed 1 base from V and 2 bases from J, with 5 bases in between. CDR3 length: 13 residues. CDR3 nucleotides: TGTGCCAGTAGTATAGGTGGGAACTATGGCTACACCTTC. Amino acid sequence: CASSIGGNYGYTF.

This rearrangement joins TRBV6-2 or TRBV6-3 to TRBJ2-7; D tentatively reads TRBD1 or TRBD2 (7 bases each). CDR1 and CDR2 from the germline V gene are MNHEY and SVGEGT. Trimming took 0 bases from V and 2 from J, leaving 14 bases between them. The CDR3 has 16 residues. The CDR3 nucleotides are TGTGCCAGCAGTTACTCGACAGGGAGCGGGACCTACGAGCAGTACTTC. This encodes CASSYSTGSGTYEQYF.

This clone was observed once. The chain couples TRBV11-2 to TRBJ1-2; a weak D match, TRBD1 (5 bases). This CDR3 is built from 18 residues. Germline CDR1 and CDR2: SGHAT and FQNNGV. The V end was cut by 1 base, the J end by 2 bases, with 20 bases between. CDR3 nucleotides: TGTGCCAGCAGCTTAGCTTTCCCCCACCGCAGGGAAAACTATGGCTACACCTTC. It yields the protein CASSLAFPHRRENYGYTF.

This clone was seen more than once but under ten times. This chain links TRBV7-8 with TRBJ2-1; no clear D gene. Trimming took off 0 bases at V and 7 bases at J, with 10 bases between the two ends. The CDR3 loop spans 14 amino acids. Per germline, CDR1 SGHVS and CDR2 FQNEAQ. The CDR3 coding sequence is TGTGCCAGCAGCTTAGCGGGCTTCTTTAATGAGCAGTTCTTC. Its translation: CASSLAGFFNEQFF.

The chain links TRBV6-4 to TRBJ2-1; the D call may be TRBD1 or TRBD2 (5 bases each). Germline V gene sequence: CDR1 MRHNA, CDR2 SNTAGT. The CDR3 covers 15 residues. Trimming took off 6 bases at V and 4 bases at J, with 16 bases between the two ends. CDR3 amino acids: CASSHVGDPYNEQFF. As DNA, the CDR3 is TGTGCCAGCAGCCACGTCGGGGACCCGTACAATGAGCAGTTCTTC.

The CDR3 protein is CASSLALNTEAFF. The CDR3 bases are TGTGCCAGCAGCTTAGCGTTGAACACTGAAGCTTTCTTT. The chain uses TRBV7-8 and TRBJ1-1; D unresolved. The CDR3 spans 13 residues. Germline CDR1 is SGHVS and CDR2 is FQNEAQ. V lost 0 bases to trimming and J lost 0 bases, with 2 bases between them.

Only one count was recorded for this clone. V is TRBV6-5 and J is TRBJ1-5; D perhaps matches TRBD1 (5 bases). The CDR3 contains 13 residues. The V and J ends lost 7 bases and 2 bases respectively, with 9 bases between them. Germline lookup yields CDR1 MNHEY and CDR2 SVGAGI. CDR3 sequence (DNA): TGTGCCAGCAACCGGGACGGCAATCAGCCCCAGCATTTT. Translation gives CASNRDGNQPQHF.

The chain combines TRBV30 with TRBJ2-1, with TRBD2 matching 8 bases. The V and J ends lost 5 bases and 0 bases, in that order; junction bases with no gene match: 6. The CDR3 is 15 residues long. The germline gives CDR1 GTSNPN, CDR2 SVGIG (reference sequence). CDR3: CAWETGTSSYNEQFF. CDR3 in DNA: TGTGCCTGGGAAACGGGGACTAGCTCCTACAATGAGCAGTTCTTC. The full variable domain, rest sourced from reference TRBV30 and TRBJ2-1, is SQTIHQWPATLVQPVGSPLSLECTVEGTSNPNLYWYRQAAGRGLQLLFYSVGIGQISSEVPQNLSASRPQDRQFILSSKKLLLSDSGFYLCAWETGTSSYNEQFFGPGTRLTVL.

V and J are TRBV7-9 and TRBJ1-5; D remains ambiguous. Trimming took off 4 bases at V and 0 bases at J, with 19 bases between the two ends. Per germline, CDR1 SEHNR and CDR2 FQNEAQ (reference sequence). The CDR3 is 18 amino acids. CDR3 coding DNA: TGTGCCAGCAGCTCCTCACAAGGCCCCTACTATAGCAATCAGCCCCAGCATTTT. It translates to CASSSSQGPYYSNQPQHF.

V usage is TRBV6-5 and J usage is TRBJ1-5; weak D call: TRBD1 (6 bases). The ends were cut back, 0 bases at V and 5 bases at J, with 11 bases in the middle. Germline V gene data show CDR1 as MNHEY and CDR2 as SVGAGI. The length of the CDR3 is 15 residues. This CDR3 reads CASSYSSGGHQPQHF. CDR3 coding DNA: TGTGCCAGCAGTTACTCTTCCGGGGGGCATCAGCCCCAGCATTTT.

The V call is TRBV7-9, the J call TRBJ2-7; D remains ambiguous. V gave up 1 base and J gave up 4 bases, with 14 bases separating them. Per the germline V gene, CDR1 is SEHNR and CDR2 is FQNEAQ (reference sequence). CDR3 length: 15 amino acids. The CDR3 bases are TGTGCCAGCAGCTTAGGAGAGTTCGCAGGATACGAGCAGTACTTC. Translation gives CASSLGEFAGYEQYF.

The gene calls are TRBV5-1 and TRBJ1-6, with 8 bases matching TRBD1. V trimming: 3 bases; J trimming: 5 bases; junction bases outside the gene matches: 4. CDR3 length: 15 residues. Germline lookup yields CDR1 SGHRS and CDR2 YFSETQ. For the CDR3, the DNA is TGCGCCAGCAGCTGGGACAGGCCCCATAATTCACCCCTCCACTTT. This codes for CASSWDRPHNSPLHF.

The chain has TRBV5-6 and TRBJ2-7; TRBD1 matches at 7 bases. Looked up from germline, CDR1 is SGHDT and CDR2 is YYEEEE. The CDR3 runs to 15 residues. V dropped 5 bases and J dropped 0; count of bases not matched to a gene: 8. The CDR3 loop is CASRRWTGGSYEQYF. For the CDR3, the DNA is TGTGCCAGCAGACGATGGACAGGAGGCTCCTACGAGCAGTACTTC.

The chain is built from TRBV28 and TRBJ2-7; TRBD1 matches 8 bases. V dropped 6 bases and J dropped 5; count of bases not matched to a gene: 9. This CDR3 comprises 14 residues. CDR1 and CDR2 from the germline V gene are MDHEN and SYDVKM. CDR3 region: CASSASGTGDEQYF. CDR3 nucleotides: TGTGCCAGCAGCGCCTCCGGGACAGGCGACGAGCAGTACTTC.

V and J are TRBV6-5 and TRBJ1-1; 8 bases align to TRBD1. V lost 7 bases, J lost 6 bases, and 7 bases stayed unmatched. From germline, CDR1 is MNHEY and CDR2 SVGAGI. This CDR3 has 13 residues. The CDR3 DNA sequence: TGTGCCAGCATAGGACAGGGTACGTCTGAAGCTTTCTTT. This codes for CASIGQGTSEAFF.

The gene calls are TRBV12-3 or TRBV12-4 and TRBJ1-2; TRBD1 is a possible D gene (6 bases). The V end was cut by 5 bases, the J end by 7 bases, with 14 bases between. CDR3 length: 13 residues. The CDR3 DNA sequence: TGTGCCAGCAGTCTTACGAGGACAGCTGGCTACACCTTC. Protein sequence: CASSLTRTAGYTF.

The chain has TRBV7-8 and TRBJ1-6; D might be TRBD1 (5 bases). Looked up from germline, CDR1 is SGHVS and CDR2 is FQNEAQ. Deletions cut 4 bases from V and 5 bases from J, with 15 bases between. This CDR3 comprises 16 residues. The CDR3 protein is CASSYTTGYNNSPLHF. The CDR3 nucleotides are TGTGCCAGCAGCTATACCACAGGTTACAATAATTCACCCCTCCACTTT.

This clone is a singleton in its sample. This chain connects TRBV6-2 or TRBV6-3 to TRBJ1-2; D remains unclear. The CDR3 runs 14 residues. V lost 4 bases and J lost 9, with 18 bases in between. Germline lookup yields CDR1 MNHEY and CDR2 SVGEGT. The CDR3 sequence: CASSSPLTSLSYTF. In DNA, the CDR3 is TGTGCCAGCAGTTCGCCACTGACCTCGTTAAGCTACACCTTC.

The CDR3 coding sequence is TGCGCCAGCAGCTTGGCCTTGAGGGAACGGGATGGCTACACCTTC. It encodes CASSLALRERDGYTF. The chain couples TRBV5-1 to TRBJ1-2; no clear D. The germline V and J ends were trimmed by 0 bases and 6 bases, with 15 bases remaining between them. Per the germline V gene, CDR1 is SGHRS and CDR2 is YFSETQ. The CDR3 has 15 residues. The full variable domain, with the rest looked up from reference TRBV5-1 and TRBJ1-2, is KAGVTQTPRYLIKTRGQQVTLSCSPISGHRSVSWYQQTPGQGLQFLFEYFSETQRNKGNFPGRFSGRQFSNSRSEMNVSTLELGDSALYLCASSLALRERDGYTFGSGTRLTVV.

The rearrangement uses TRBV7-6 and TRBJ1-4, with no clear D. Germline CDR1 and CDR2: SGHVS and FNYEAQ. The CDR3 length is 16 residues. The V gene lost 1 base and the J gene lost 0 bases, with 9 bases spanning the gap. The CDR3 loop is CASSLVKMATNEKLFF. CDR3 in DNA: TGTGCCAGCAGCTTAGTCAAGATGGCAACTAATGAAAAACTGTTTTTT.

The chain has TRBV19 and TRBJ1-2; D is unclear. CDR3 length: 11 amino acids. Germline V gene data show CDR1 as LNHDA and CDR2 as SQIVND (reference sequence). The V end was cut by 8 bases, the J end by 6 bases, with 10 bases between. The CDR3 region has the DNA TGTGCCAGTTCCAGCGGGCATGGCTACACCTTC. It translates to CASSSGHGYTF.